This is a list of T cell receptor beta chains from one sample in a study of PD-1 blockade in classical Hodgkin lymphoma. Generated by immunoSEQ multiplex PCR, the TCRdb table keeps only in-frame clones and is missing some. Counted here are 25,000 to 35,000 clones, roughly 80% occurring once; the ten biggest clones make up 21%. Here the sequenced sample was peripheral blood mononuclear cells (PBMCs), taken before the second cycle of nivolumab. These receptors all stem from a human donor with classical Hodgkin lymphoma. CDR3s include the opening cysteine and the closing phenylalanine or tryptophan. The D gene is left open where the match is weak. Where a row states a size, it is once, few, many or the class of an expanded clone; other rows omit it.

TRBJ1-1,NA,NA,TRBV7-9,TGTGCCAGCAGCATACCTCCCGGAGACGGCCAAGACACTGAAGCTTTCTTT,CASSIPPGDGQDTEAFF
TRBJ2-5,TRBD2,NA,TRBV4-2,TGTGCCAGCAGCCAAGCCCCTGGTTGGACTAGCGGGAGCGACCAAGAGACCCAGTACTTC,CASSQAPGWTSGSDQETQYF
TRBJ1-5,NA,few,TRBV6-6,TGTGCCAGCACCCAGTGGAGCAATCAGCCCCAGCATTTT,CASTQWSNQPQHF
TRBJ2-1,NA,NA,TRBV12-1,TGTGCCAGCAGCCAATGCCCCGGGACTAGCGGGAGGATGTACCATGAGCAGTTCTTC,CASSQCPGTSGRMYHEQFF
TRBJ2-5,TRBD2,NA,TRBV29-1,TGCAGCGTTGGGGCTAGCGGGGCCTCAGAGACCCAGTACTTC,CSVGASGASETQYF
TRBJ1-3,NA,NA,TRBV10-3,TGTGCCACGACAGCGGTTATCGCTGGAAACACCATATATTTT,CATTAVIAGNTIYF
TRBJ1-1,NA,NA,TRBV7-9,TGTGCCAGCAGCTTAATTGGGTTTAGCACTGAAGCTTTCTTT,CASSLIGFSTEAFF
TRBJ1-3,NA,NA,TRBV9,TGTGCCAGCAGCGCTTTGGGGGAGGGAAACACCATATATTTT,CASSALGEGNTIYF
TRBJ2-1,NA,NA,TRBV4-3,TGCGCCAGCAGCCAAGATGGGCGGAGCTCCTACAATGAGCAGTTCTTC,CASSQDGRSSYNEQFF
TRBJ1-4,TRBD1,NA,TRBV15,TGTGCCACCAGCAAAGGGGGCGAACGGGAAAAACTGTTTTTT,CATSKGGEREKLFF
TRBJ1-1,NA,NA,TRBV14,TGTGCCAGCAGCCCCACTCGGGGGGTTACTGAAGCTTTCTTT,CASSPTRGVTEAFF
TRBJ1-2,NA,NA,TRBV6-5,TGTGCCAGCAGTTCGGGACGGCTCTATGGCTACACCTTC,CASSSGRLYGYTF
TRBJ1-3,NA,NA,TRBV21-1,TGTGCCAGCAGTAGCGCGGGGACAGGCTTGTTGGCTGGAAACACCATATATTTT,CASSSAGTGLLAGNTIYF
TRBJ2-7,TRBD1,NA,TRBV9,TGTGCCAGCAGCTCGGGACAGGGGGTCGACGAGCAGTACTTC,CASSSGQGVDEQYF
TRBJ2-5,TRBD2,once,TRBV5-4,TGTGCCAGCAGCTTGTGGGGTCTAGCGGGAGGTTTTGAGTGGGAGACCCAGTACTTC,CASSLWGLAGGFEWETQYF
TRBJ2-1,TRBD2,NA,TRBV18,TGTGCCAGCTCACCTCGGGCTAGCGGGATTTACAATGAGCAGTTCTTC,CASSPRASGIYNEQFF
TRBJ1-1,NA,NA,TRBV6-1,TGTGCCAGCAGTGATGCAGGGGCGGTTCGGGACACTGAAGCTTTCTTT,CASSDAGAVRDTEAFF
TRBJ1-1,NA,NA,TRBV9,TGTGCCAGCAGCGCAAGGGGAGGGGCCACTGAAGCTTTCTTT,CASSARGGATEAFF
TRBJ1-4,NA,NA,TRBV7-3,TGTGCCAGCAGCTTGGACTCTCTCCGGCAGTCTAATGAAAAACTGTTTTTT,CASSLDSLRQSNEKLFF
TRBJ2-1,NA,NA,TRBV12-1,TGTGCCAGCAGCCCGAATGGTAGCGGTTGCTCCTACAATGAGCAGTTCTTC,CASSPNGSGCSYNEQFF
TRBJ1-1,NA,NA,TRBV7-2,TGTGCCAGCAGCTTAGTGGGCCGACAGGTATTAGCTTTCTTT,CASSLVGRQVLAFF
TRBJ2-3,NA,NA,TRBV10-3,TGTGCCATCAGTGACCTGGGCACAGATACGCAGTATTTT,CAISDLGTDTQYF
TRBJ2-3,TRBD2,NA,TRBV7-7,TGTGCTAGCAGCTTAAGCGTCGGGAGCGGGAGTTACGCAGATACGCAGTATTTT,CASSLSVGSGSYADTQYF
TRBJ2-6,NA,NA,TRBV19,TGTGCCAGTAGTACATTCCTCTCTGGGGCCAACGTCCTGACTTTC,CASSTFLSGANVLTF
TRBJ2-2,NA,NA,TRBV6-5,TGTGCCAGCTTTCGGGCCGGGGAGCTGTTTTTT,CASFRAGELFF
TRBJ1-5,TRBD1,NA,TRBV2,TGTGCCAGCACCCCGGACCCAGGGGGTGGCAATCAGCCCCAGCATTTT,CASTPDPGGGNQPQHF
TRBJ1-2,NA,NA,TRBV9,TGTGCCAGCAGCGTAGCGGGAGTTAACTATGGCTACACCTTC,CASSVAGVNYGYTF
TRBJ2-5,NA,NA,TRBV15,TGTGCCACCAGCAGAGATCTACGGTACCAAGAGACCCAGTACTTC,CATSRDLRYQETQYF
TRBJ2-1,TRBD1,once,TRBV5-5,TGTGCCAGCAGCGGCCGGACAGGGGGCGGGAATGAGCAGTTCTTC,CASSGRTGGGNEQFF
TRBJ1-4,NA,NA,TRBV2,TGTGCCAGCAGAGGTTCCTGGGAGGAAAAACTGTTTTTT,CASRGSWEEKLFF
TRBJ1-5,NA,few,TRBV10-3,TGTGCCATCAGTGAGGTGGGGATGCAGCCCCAGCATTTT,CAISEVGMQPQHF
TRBJ1-1,NA,once,TRBV7-9,TGTGCCAGCAGCTTAGGTGTGGGGTCGTCCACTGAAGCTTTCTTT,CASSLGVGSSTEAFF
TRBJ1-1,NA,NA,TRBV7-2,TGTGCCAACAGCTTAGCCGGCGGGAGAAACACTGAAGCTTTCTTT,CANSLAGGRNTEAFF
TRBJ1-2,NA,NA,TRBV19,TGTGCCAGTAGAACGACCGGGGCGAATACCTATGGCTACACCTTC,CASRTTGANTYGYTF
TRBJ1-1,NA,NA,TRBV28,TGTGCCAGCATCCGGTTCACTGAAGCTTTCTTT,CASIRFTEAFF
TRBJ1-2,NA,NA,TRBV6-1,TGTGCCAGCAACTCGGACGGATATGGCTACACCTTC,CASNSDGYGYTF
TRBJ1-6,NA,NA,TRBV6-6,TGTGCCAGCACTTTACGGGCCACCTCATCACAATCACCCCTCCACTTT,CASTLRATSSQSPLHF
TRBJ2-2,NA,NA,TRBV4-3,TGCGCCAGCAGCCACTATTCGACGGGGACCGGGGAGCTGTTTTTT,CASSHYSTGTGELFF
TRBJ1-4,NA,NA,TRBV5-6,TGTGCCAGCAGCTTGTCGTGGGGGTCTGAAAAACTGTTTTTT,CASSLSWGSEKLFF
TRBJ1-5,NA,NA,TRBV5-5,TGTGCCAGCAGCTTTGATTGGGGAAATCAGCCCCAGCATTTT,CASSFDWGNQPQHF
TRBJ1-6,NA,NA,TRBV28,TGTGCCAGCAGTCCCAGTTGGGGGTATAATTCACCCCTCCACTTT,CASSPSWGYNSPLHF
TRBJ1-1,NA,NA,TRBV30,TGTGCCTGGAGCCCGGAAGGCTTGAACACTGAAGCTTTCTTT,CAWSPEGLNTEAFF
TRBJ2-2,NA,NA,TRBV2,TGTGCCAGCAAGGACCCCCGGAGCACCGGGGAGCTGTTTTTT,CASKDPRSTGELFF
TRBJ1-1,NA,NA,TRBV30,TGTGCCTGGAACCCCAGGGAAGTCACTGAAGCTTTCTTT,CAWNPREVTEAFF
TRBJ1-3,NA,NA,TRBV28,TGTGCCAGCAGCTTACCCCGGGACAACTCTGGAAACACCATATATTTT,CASSLPRDNSGNTIYF